This entry lists 16 T cell receptor beta chains sequenced from one sample in a study of T-cell memory formation after mild COVID-19. A single record per CDR3 protein comes from TCRdb applying MiXCR to the 5' RACE reads. The sample gives fewer than 200,000 distinct CDR3 sequences, 20% to 25% of which show up once; under 25% is in the top ten. The sequenced material came from PBMCs or a T cell subset sorted from them (not recorded which). The origin of the receptors is an adult woman who had mild COVID-19 (a few samples of this study predate the infection). Cell type and time point are not known.

This clonotype came up a few times. The CDR3 DNA is TGTGCCAGCAGCCATCCCCGGGACACTATCTCTGGGGCCAACGTCCTGACTTTC. Its protein is CASSHPRDTISGANVLTF. This chain joins TRBV6-2 or TRBV6-3 and TRBJ2-6, with D perhaps matching TRBD1 (6 bases). Trimming took off 6 bases at V and 0 bases at J, with 18 bases between the two ends. Looked up from germline, CDR1 is MNHEY and CDR2 is SVGEGT. The CDR3 sequence is 18 residues long.

This chain uses TRBV30 with TRBJ1-5, with 7 bases aligning to TRBD1. The CDR3 is 14 residues long. V lost 5 bases to trimming and J lost 3 bases; unmatched junction nucleotides: 7. The germline gives CDR1 GTSNPN, CDR2 SVGIG (reference sequence). CDR3 loop: CAWDPGQDNQPQHF. CDR3 DNA: TGTGCCTGGGACCCAGGACAGGACAATCAGCCCCAGCATTTT.

This chain connects TRBV27 to TRBJ2-2; 7 bases match TRBD2. Germline V gene lookup returns CDR1 MNHEY and CDR2 SMNVEV (reference sequence). After removal of 7 bases from V and 3 bases from J, the junction contained 8 bases not matched to a gene. The CDR3 sequence is 15 residues long. The CDR3 nucleotides read TGTGCCAGCACCTGGGGCGGGAGTGACACCGGGGAGCTGTTTTTT. Residues: CASTWGGSDTGELFF.

This clonotype was counted many times. The CDR3 DNA reads TGCGCCAGCAGCTTAGGACAGGGGCCAGATACGCAGTATTTT. Translated: CASSLGQGPDTQYF. The chain is built from TRBV5-1 and TRBJ2-3; 9 bases line up with TRBD1. The CDR3 is 14 amino acids. CDR1 and CDR2 from the germline V gene are SGHRS and YFSETQ. Trimming cost V 2 bases and J 4 bases; bases outside gene matches: 2. Variable domain in full (rest from reference TRBV5-1 and TRBJ2-3): KAGVTQTPRYLIKTRGQQVTLSCSPISGHRSVSWYQQTPGQGLQFLFEYFSETQRNKGNFPGRFSGRQFSNSRSEMNVSTLELGDSALYLCASSLGQGPDTQYFGPGTRLTVL.

The chain recombines TRBV12-3 or TRBV12-4 with TRBJ2-1; 7 bases are shared with TRBD1. After removal of 6 bases from V and 7 bases from J, the junction contained 6 bases not matched to a gene. The CDR3 loop spans 13 amino acids. CDR3 in DNA: TGTGCCAGCAGGACAGACAGGGAAAATGAGCAGTTCTTC. This gives the protein CASRTDRENEQFF.

The rearrangement uses TRBV7-9 and TRBJ2-2; TRBD1 or TRBD2 may be the D gene (5 bases each). V gave up 3 bases and J gave up 0 bases, with 11 bases separating them. This CDR3 spans 16 amino acids. Germline values: CDR1 SEHNR, CDR2 FQNEAQ (reference sequence). The CDR3, as DNA: TGTGCCAGCAGCTTCGCCGGGGCTCCGAACACCGGGGAGCTGTTTTTT. Protein sequence: CASSFAGAPNTGELFF. Drawing the rest from reference TRBV7-9 and TRBJ2-2, the complete variable domain is DTGVSQNPRHKITKRGQNVTFRCDPISEHNRLYWYRQTLGQGPEFLTYFQNEAQLEKSRLLSDRFSAERPKGSFSTLEIQRTEQGDSAMYLCASSFAGAPNTGELFFGEGSRLTVL.

The chain is built from TRBV7-3 and TRBJ1-2, with D maybe TRBD1 (6 bases). CDR3 size: 14 residues. V lost 0 bases, J lost 7 bases, and 12 bases lay in between. The germline V gene has CDR1 SGHTA and CDR2 FQGTGA. The CDR3 sequence is CASSLTGRGAGYTF. The CDR3 coding sequence is TGTGCCAGCAGCTTAACCGGGAGGGGGGCTGGCTACACCTTC.

The rearrangement joins TRBV13 to TRBJ1-1; maybe TRBD1 (5 bases). V was trimmed by 1 base and J by 5 bases, leaving 14 bases between them. The germline V gene has CDR1 PRHDT and CDR2 FYEKMQ (reference sequence). This CDR3 contains 15 residues. CDR3 sequence (DNA): TGTGCCAGCAGCTTAGAGGCCGGGGCCGGAACTGAAGCTTTCTTT. This codes for CASSLEAGAGTEAFF. The whole variable domain, remainder taken from reference TRBV13 and TRBJ1-1, is AAGVIQSPRHLIKEKRETATLKCYPIPRHDTVYWYQQGPGQDPQFLISFYEKMQSDKGSIPDRFSAQQFSDYHSELNMSSLELGDSALYFCASSLEAGAGTEAFFGQGTRLTVV.

This clonotype was recorded a few times. The chain combines TRBV2 with TRBJ1-1; D ambiguous. The V and J ends lost 3 bases and 1 base respectively, with 9 bases between them. Per germline, CDR1 SNHLY and CDR2 FYNNEI. There are 14 residues in the CDR3. This chain's CDR3 is CASSDPNPNTEAFF. Written as DNA, the CDR3 is TGTGCCAGCAGTGACCCCAACCCGAACACTGAAGCTTTCTTT.

The V gene is TRBV5-1, the J gene TRBJ2-2; D uncertain. V was shortened by 0 bases and J by 3 bases, with 15 bases between the two germline ends. The CDR3 has 17 residues. Germline V lookup: CDR1 SGHRS, CDR2 YFSETQ. Here the CDR3 reads CASSLEPLGRYTGELFF. The CDR3 bases are TGCGCCAGCAGCTTGGAGCCTTTGGGCAGATACACCGGGGAGCTGTTTTTT.

This clonotype was found a few times. The CDR3 loop reads CASRAGLAGATDTQYF. CDR3 nucleotide sequence: TGTGCCAGCAGAGCGGGACTAGCGGGAGCGACAGATACGCAGTATTTT. V and J are TRBV6-2 or TRBV6-3 and TRBJ2-3; 14 nucleotides line up with TRBD2. The CDR3 contains 16 residues. Trimming removed 6 bases from V and 3 bases from J; junction bases left unmatched: 5. Germline V gene data show CDR1 as MNHEY and CDR2 as SVGEGT.

The CDR3 sequence: CASSQPGEGESYEQYF. The CDR3 DNA reads TGTGCCAGCAGCCAGCCCGGTGAAGGGGAGTCCTACGAGCAGTACTTC. The genes are TRBV4-2 and TRBJ2-7; D may correspond to TRBD1 or TRBD2 (5 bases each). V was cut by 3 bases and J by 1 base, with 16 bases left in between. The CDR3 contains 16 residues. Germline-derived CDR1 and CDR2 are LGHNA and YNFKEQ.

Of note for this clonotype: One junction end does not reproduce the germline sequence, and a read error may be involved. The chain carries TRBV5-1 and TRBJ2-1; TRBD2 is a possible D gene (6 bases). The CDR3 is 12 amino acids. CDR1 is SGHRS and CDR2 is YFSETQ in the germline V gene. The CDR3, as DNA: TGCGCCAGCAGGTTGGGACTCCGGGAGCAGTTCTTC. Protein product: CASRLGLREQFF.

The sample holds a few counts of this clonotype. Here the CDR3 reads CATSDLRGGAFF. The DNA for the CDR3 is TGTGCCACCAGTGACTTACGCGGCGGAGCTTTCTTT. The rearrangement joins TRBV24-1 to TRBJ1-1; D gene ambiguous. The CDR3 is 12 residues long. V lost 4 bases and J 10 bases, leaving 12 bases between the germline ends. The V gene's germline CDR1 is KGHDR and CDR2 SFDVKD.

The chain carries TRBV5-4 and TRBJ1-2; D gene uncertain. Germline assignment: CDR1 SGHNT and CDR2 YYREEE (reference sequence). V was cut by 3 bases and J by 4 bases, with 13 bases left in between. The CDR3 loop spans 14 amino acids. CDR3 DNA: TGTGCCAGCAGCTCCCCGGCCGCAGGCTATGGCTACACCTTC. It is translated as CASSSPAAGYGYTF.

This clonotype was found a few times. This chain uses TRBV9 with TRBJ2-1; 8 bases line up with TRBD2. There are 14 residues in the CDR3. Germline CDR1 and CDR2: SGDLS and YYNGEE. After removal of 2 bases from V and 8 bases from J, the junction contained 6 bases not matched to a gene. The chain's CDR3 is CASSVSGSVDEQFF. In DNA, the CDR3 is TGTGCCAGCAGCGTGAGCGGGAGTGTTGATGAGCAGTTCTTC.